This TCR beta chain was observed in a study of shared clonotypes between healthy human individuals (dated by TCRdb to 2020 to 2021). Broadly, across the study: The cohort included three men and a couple of women between 18 and 49 years of age. For each donor, CD4 naive and CD4 memory were each given three plates, CD8 naive was given two plates, and CD8 memory was given one plate. To estimate repertoire size and how much clonotypes are shared between individuals, the study performed deep sequencing of blood TCR repertoires from five healthy adults. To increase sequencing depth and limit assay-specific biases, different laboratories used diverse techniques to prepare libraries and sequence TCR repertoires. Per donor, leukapheresis produced somewhere between about 0.9 and 10 billion PBMCs. The paper as a whole reports these results and caveats: Sharing across several donors was observed for about 5% of naive CD4, less than 4% of naive CD8, 2% to 2.5% of memory CD4, and around 0.4% of memory CD8 clonotypes. Rarefaction of sorted-subset datasets indicated incomplete sequencing despite the large sequencing depth. Because the study included a small number of donors, the genetic and exposure-history diversity represented was limited. Pairwise subsampling led to the expectation that sequencing depth would affect the degree of clonotype sharing among donors. Sampling was restricted to blood, and TCR repertoires in tissue are likely to differ from TCR repertoires in blood. Compared with non-shared clonotypes, clonotypes shared by all four sorted-subset donors had higher generation probabilities. Naive subsets generally had larger estimated clonotype richness than memory subsets did.

The donors were healthy, HIV-negative adults with no recently reported acute infections or vaccinations. Every donor was a Caucasian adult residing in Nashville, Tennessee, USA. CD4+ T cells were enriched by magnetic negative selection; naive cells were then positively selected on CD45RA, and the negative fraction formed the memory subset. After blood collection by leukapheresis, PBMCs were isolated using Ficoll-Histopaque density gradient centrifugation and then cryopreserved in the vapor phase of liquid nitrogen. Analytical flow cytometry was used to check the purity and quantity of each magnetically sorted T cell population. Each sorted fraction had its genomic DNA isolated and then quantified by UV absorbance on a Nanodrop 2000c. Using the deep immunoSEQ assay, TCR CDR3 regions were amplified from genomic DNA by multiplex PCR. Extracted genomic DNA from each cell subset was spread evenly across all wells of several immunoSEQ 96-well plates, with each plate serving as a replicate. Each replicate PCR for sorted subsets received 150 to 250 ng genomic DNA, equal to tens of thousands of T cell genomes. The purified libraries were quantified using a Qubit 3.0 fluorometer, sized with a Bioanalyzer 2100, and then quantified again using the KAPA Library Quantification kit. Each immunoSEQ 96-well plate was sequenced on its own single-read 150-cycle Illumina NextSeq 550 flow cell. Under the source paper's analysis protocol: Because the immunoSEQ output held only junctional sequences and lacked quality scores, the filtering could not match the filtering applied to full-length reads. To assign V/J genes and CDR3, sequences were annotated against IMGT germline references using PyIR, a Python wrapper for IgBLAST v1.9. Reads with weak V/J assignments (E-value above 1e-6), missing CDR3, stop codons, out-of-frame junctions, or ambiguous translated residues were removed. V3J clonotypes were defined as sequences sharing the same inferred V gene, J gene, and CDR3 amino acid sequence. Percentage overlap between repertoires was calculated by dividing the number of shared unique clonotypes by the size of the smaller repertoire. Repertoire richness was assessed with RTK rarefaction, the Chao1 estimator, and Recon v2.1 estimates of unobserved clonotypes. Generation probabilities for all TCRbeta clonotypes obtained by the gDNA method from four donors were computed using OLGA. In TCRdb, the immuneACCESS table is reduced to in-frame sequences with V and J assigned. These tables do not hold every clone; where another copy was compared, an unresolved V gene accounts for under half, and the others remain unexplained. Clone size and V and J calls were adopted from that table, with D and trimming inferred from the DNA. The sample table holds about 2.3 million clones, of which 85% to 95% were seen once. Around 0.4% of the sample rests with the top ten.

V is clipped by 5 bases and J by 1 base, and the sequence between their germline boundaries is 14 bases long. From the germline V gene, CDR1 is SGHTA and CDR2 is FQGNSA. Including the terminal cysteine and phenylalanine, the CDR3 comprises 16 residues. Solely the CDR3 DNA is kept, with 48 bases framed from the first base. Worth noting for this clone: The target of this receptor is not known. The sample holds no much larger clone one base away, and base qualities are not on file.

This clonotype was sampled from a man aged 18 to 30 in good health. Some clones in this sample may be carry-over from other donors' samples. The rearranged chain carries TRBV7-2 and TRBJ2-2; a tentative D call is TRBD2 (6 bases match). Sequenced sample: naive CD4+ T cells from PBMCs. The meaning of the sample's cell subset or site label: CD45RA+ positively selected. CDR3 protein: CASSPAVSGNTGELFF. The nucleotide sequence reads TGTGCCAGCAGCCCCGCGGTTAGCGGGAACACCGGGGAGCTGTTTTTT.